This T cell receptor beta chain stems from a study of early stage breast cancer tumors (TCRdb year 2017). With regard to the full study: Of the approximately 15 invasive breast tumors, roughly eleven were found to be estrogen receptor-positive, progesterone receptor-positive and HER2-negative. About 65% of the 12 ER+/PR+/HER2- tumors were invasive ductal carcinomas, while the other four were invasive lobular carcinomas. The average read coverage per sample was about 10-fold. Across all samples, 2 million to 3 million templates representing roughly 1 million unique clonotypes were detected.

Each sample was amplified in two independent genomic DNA replicates, using around 550 ng for blood and around 1.4 ug for tumor or normal breast. Following the manufacturer's instructions, the ImmunoSeq Intro kit was used to carry out TCRB sequencing on genomic DNA. Multiplex PCR ran about 29 cycles with proprietary primers and spike-in control sequences for absolute quantification. Single-end 150-bp reads were used to sequence an 87-bp fragment covering the CDR3 and the flanking V and J genes. Each lane of an Illumina MiSeq using version 3.0 chemistry carried seven multiplexed samples, with two replicates per sample. The authors' analysis ran thus. Raw data were processed with the vendor's proprietary pipeline, and both replicates were merged into a single result per sample. Productive rearrangements sharing the V-gene family, CDR3 amino acid sequence and J-gene segment were defined as clonotypes. Clonality was computed as 1 minus the normalized Shannon entropy (Pielou evenness) of TCRB abundances. To estimate T cell density, the total number of templates was divided by the input cell count, which was inferred from how much DNA went in. Total repertoire diversity and clonality were estimated with Recon using default parameters. A clonotype counted as tumor-enriched if its abundance in tumor exceeded 0.1% and was at least 32-fold higher than its abundance in normal breast. Not all clones reach the TCRdb copy of this immuneACCESS table, which keeps in-frame sequences only. Checked studies attribute under half of the gap to unresolved V genes and leave the rest unexplained. Clonal size and the V and J genes are those of that table, whereas D and trimming came from the DNA. Recorded for this sample are 44,000 or so clones; about 83% of them occurred a single time. 1.3% to 1.5% of the sample belongs to the ten largest clones.

Study-level results and caveats: Enriched TCRB sequences shared across patients were mostly commonly generated sequences, unlikely to play an important role in the tumor microenvironment. Tumors showed about 2.4-fold higher T cell density and higher clonality than adjacent normal breast tissue. Analysis by tumor subtype was prevented by the small cohort size. Repertoires from blood and normal breast were more alike than repertoires from blood and tumor, and in about 85% of the 16 patients, comparing each tissue with blood separated tumor from normal. Sequencing bulk genomic DNA from unsorted cells could not capture chain pairing or functional markers like CD4, CD8 and FOXP3.

The study profiled bulk TCR beta-chain repertoires in matched peripheral blood, tumor and adjacent normal breast tissue taken from about 16 patients with early-stage breast cancer. Before surgery, whole blood (roughly 5-11 mL) was collected into EDTA tubes and processed within 2 hours. Peripheral blood mononuclear cells were isolated by Ficoll-Paque centrifugation in SepMate-50 tubes. PBMCs were cryopreserved in aliquots of about 2 to 4 million cells in roughly 90% FBS with around 10% DMSO and kept in liquid nitrogen. Genomic DNA was extracted with the Qiagen AllPrep DNA/RNA Mini kit. Comments on this clone: The clone's antigen remains unknown. A read error may account for a junction end that differs from germline.

CDR1 and CDR2, looked up from the germline V gene, are LGHNA and YSLEER. The CDR3 covers 15 residues, taking in both the cysteine and the phenylalanine. CDR3 DNA is the only sequence kept; it has 45 bases, read in frame from the first base. The V and J genes are TRBV4-3 and TRBJ1-4; the D gene lacks a confident call. Sequencing was performed on blood. This receptor was identified in a person in their fifties with breast cancer. The DNA sequence follows: TGCGCCAGCAGACAACACGTTGCAACTAATGAAAGACTGTTTTTT. It is translated as CASRQHVATNERLFF.